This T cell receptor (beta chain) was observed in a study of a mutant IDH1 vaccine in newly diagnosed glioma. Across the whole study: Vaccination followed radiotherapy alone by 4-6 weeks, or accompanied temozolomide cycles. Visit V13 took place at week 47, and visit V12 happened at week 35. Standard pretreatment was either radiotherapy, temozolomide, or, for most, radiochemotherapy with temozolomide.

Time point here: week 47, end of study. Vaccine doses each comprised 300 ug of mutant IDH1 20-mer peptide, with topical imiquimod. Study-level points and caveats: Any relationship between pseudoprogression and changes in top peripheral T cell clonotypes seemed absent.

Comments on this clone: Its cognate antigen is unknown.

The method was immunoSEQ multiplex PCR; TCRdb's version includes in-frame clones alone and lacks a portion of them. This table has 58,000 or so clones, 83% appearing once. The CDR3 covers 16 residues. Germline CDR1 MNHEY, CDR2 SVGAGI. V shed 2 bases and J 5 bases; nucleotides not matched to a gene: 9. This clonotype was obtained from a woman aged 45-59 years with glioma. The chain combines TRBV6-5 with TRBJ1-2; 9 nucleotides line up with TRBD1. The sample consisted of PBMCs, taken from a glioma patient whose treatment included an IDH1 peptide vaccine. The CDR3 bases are TGTGCCAGCAGTTACACAAGAACAGGGGGCGGATATGGCTACACCTTC. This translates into CASSYTRTGGGYGYTF.